This T cell receptor (beta chain) is drawn from a study of T cell repertoires in cytomegalovirus infection (dated by TCRdb to between 2018 and 2021). For the wider study: Donor HLA type was relevant to the analysis, as public TCR beta signatures indicated carriage of CMV infection together with the matching HLA type.

Overall study outcomes, separate from this receptor: The ex vivo response was dominated by HLA-C-restricted CMV-specific TCR beta clonotypes, which also provided the single most frequent clonotype in two of eight donors. In both this cohort and an independent roughly 330-donor cohort, the cumulative frequency of public TCR beta family members distinguished carriers of CMV infection plus the relevant HLA type.

Sequenced using an Illumina HiSeq 1500. TCRdb handled the public reads itself, with Q25 trimming in fastp and clone calling in MiXCR, and kept productive beta chains. Rows with one shared CDR3 protein collapse into an entry with the most common genes and DNA. The sample table records approximately 750,000 distinct CDR3 sequences; less than 40% of these occur just once. The ten most abundant clones make up around 2.8% of the sample. This clonotype was found many times. This receptor's antigen is unknown. Base qualities are missing; no much larger clone stands one base away. The CDR3 runs 19 residues from the cysteine to the phenylalanine. Kept here is only the CDR3 DNA, which spans 57 bases and is read in frame from base 1. Ends trimmed: V by 2 bases, J by 0 bases; bases unmatched to a gene: 11. As encoded in the germline V gene, CDR1 is SGHTA while CDR2 is FQGNSA.

Sequenced sample: PBMCs. The V and J segments used are TRBV7-2 and TRBJ2-1, with 9 junctional bases fitting TRBD2. This clonotype was sampled from a human donor in good health (CMV status not recorded). Some clones in this sample may be carry-over from other donors' samples. The nucleotide sequence reads as follows: TGTGCCAGCAGCTTACCGAAGACTAGCGGCACTAGCTCCTACAATGAGCAGTTCTTC. This yields the protein CASSLPKTSGTSSYNEQFF. Extended through the reference TRBV7-2 and TRBJ2-1 proteins, this CDR3 yields the full variable domain: GAGVSQSPSNKVTEKGKDVELRCDPISGHTALYWYRQSLGQGLEFLIYFQGNSAPDKSGLPSDRFSAERTGGSVSTLTIQRTQQEDSAVYLCASSLPKTSGTSSYNEQFFGPGTRLTVL.